The clone carrying this T cell receptor beta chain was counted at least ten times. The antigen is not known. The sample is drawn from a study of T-cell reconstitution after alpha-beta-depleted transplantation in children. Study findings and constraints: Expanded graft clones, several hundred of them, were reportedly the source of alpha-beta T cells about two months after transplant. When one year had passed after transplant, most T-cell counts and diversity came from newly produced T cells.

TCRbeta library construction was performed incorporating unique molecular identifiers. TCRdb fed the PCR reads into MiXCR, producing one record per CDR3 protein. The sample lists approximately 110,000 distinct CDR3 sequences, roughly 24% occurring once. The CDR3 consists of 14 residues. Germline V gene data show CDR1 as DFQATT and CDR2 as SNEGSKA (reference sequence). V lost 2 bases and J lost 12, with 20 bases in between. Sequences were derived from PBMCs, mostly from graft donor cells, sampled 180 days after TCRalphabeta/CD19-depleted stem cell transplant. This TCR derives from a male patient between 2 and 15 years old who had a stem cell transplant for chronic granulomatous disease, so the T cells may come from the graft donor. This chain connects TRBV20-1 to TRBJ2-1; D may be TRBD1 (6 bases). CDR3 nucleotides: TGCAGTGCTAGATCCCCCGGACAGAGAAACCCGCAGTTCTTC. It is translated as CSARSPGQRNPQFF.